This entry describes one T cell receptor beta chain. Its antigen is not identified. The record originates from a study of cytomegalovirus exposure and HLA in healthy donors. J gave up 1 base and V 5 bases, and 10 bases lay outside the gene matches. The V gene's germline CDR1 is SGHVS and CDR2 FNYEAQ. The CDR3 has 16 residues. Study-level results: At a 0.05 false discovery rate, a later analysis found 16,951 TCR beta sequences to be associated with HLA alleles. Listed as cytomegalovirus-associated were 150 to 200 TCR beta chains.

With 60 Vbeta and 13 Jbeta primers, the PCR was carried out. Generated by immunoSEQ multiplex PCR, the TCRdb table keeps only in-frame clones and is missing some. This sample carries 150,000 or so clones, approximately 74% of them seen once, and the ten largest clones take 2.1%. This TCR was sampled from a man aged 30-40 years in good health and CMV-seronegative. Sample: PBMCs. The J gene is TRBJ2-5, the V gene TRBV7-6; 7 positions agree with TRBD2. The CDR3 DNA reads as TGTGCCAGCAGCCAAGGAGCGGGGAGAGTCCAAGAGACCCAGTACTTC. Translating gives CASSQGAGRVQETQYF.